The TCR beta chain described here comes from a study of shared clonotypes between healthy human individuals. Using immunoSEQ multiplex PCR, the repertoire was profiled, and TCRdb retains in-frame clones only, with some absent. The table records about 510,000 clones, 90% to 97% of them present only once. Trimming pared 0 bases from V and 7 bases from J, leaving 6 bases between. CDR3 length equals 11 residues. Looked up from germline, CDR1 is DFQATT and CDR2 is SNEGSKA (reference sequence). As concerns this clone: The target antigen is unknown.

The study's findings and limits: The sampled material consisted only of blood, and tissue repertoires are likely to differ.

The source of this sequence is a woman in her twenties or thirties in good health. This sequence joins TRBV20-1 and TRBJ2-5; D not certain. The sample was naive CD4+ T cells sorted from blood. Subset meaning: CD45RA+ positively selected. CDR3 in DNA: TGCAGTGCTAGAGATCGGAGGACCCAGTACTTC. Translation: CSARDRRTQYF.